A single sample is the source of the 30 T cell receptor beta chains below, sequenced in a study of siplizumab effects on memory and regulatory T cells. Sequenced by immunoSEQ multiplex PCR; TCRdb stores in-frame clones only, minus some. This table holds over 50,000 clones, approximately 82% found once. Material: memory CD4+ T cells sorted from blood. These receptors were taken from a human donor in good health.

This chain joins TRBV2 and TRBJ2-3; TRBD2 agrees at 8 bases. The CDR3 extends over 16 amino acids. Looked up from germline, CDR1 is SNHLY and CDR2 is FYNNEI. Unmatched junction bases numbered 7, after V lost 3 bases and J lost 2 bases. The CDR3 DNA is TGTGCCAGCAGTGACCGGCGAGCGGGAGACACAGATACGCAGTATTTT. This codes for CASSDRRAGDTDTQYF.

The rearrangement links TRBV18 to TRBJ2-5; 7 bases are shared with TRBD2. Trimming removed 0 bases from V and 9 bases from J; junction bases left unmatched: 4. CDR1 and CDR2 (germline): KGHSH, LQKENI. The CDR3 sequence is 13 residues long. The CDR3: CASSPPGGEAQYF. The CDR3 coding sequence is TGTGCCAGCTCACCACCTGGGGGGGAGGCCCAGTACTTC. The whole variable domain, remainder taken from reference TRBV18 and TRBJ2-5, is NAGVMQNPRHLVRRRGQEARLRCSPMKGHSHVYWYRQLPEEGLKFMVYLQKENIIDESGMPKERFSAEFPKEGPSILRIQQVVRGDSAAYFCASSPPGGEAQYFGPGTRLLVL.

In regard to this clone: This same CDR3 is encoded by further DNA sequences in the sample. This chain links TRBV7-9 with TRBJ2-1; D is undetermined. Germline CDR1 SEHNR, CDR2 FQNEAQ (reference sequence). Trimming left V 5 bases short and J 0 bases short, with 11 bases between. The CDR3 spans 15 residues. The DNA for the CDR3 is TGTGCCAGCAGCCCTCGTGGAAGCTCCTACAATGAGCAGTTCTTC. It codes for CASSPRGSSYNEQFF.

The gene calls are TRBV2 and TRBJ2-5; D not resolved. V gave up 7 bases and J gave up 3 bases, with 15 bases separating them. CDR1 and CDR2 from the germline V gene are SNHLY and FYNNEI. The CDR3 sequence is 14 residues long. CDR3 loop: CASKEGWVKETQYF. The CDR3, as DNA: TGTGCCAGCAAGGAAGGGTGGGTAAAAGAGACCCAGTACTTC.

This clone was seen just once. The chain uses TRBV18 and TRBJ2-4; 9 bases fit TRBD2. V lost 3 bases, J lost 7 bases, and 10 bases stayed unmatched. The CDR3 consists of 16 residues. Per the germline V gene, CDR1 is KGHSH and CDR2 is LQKENI. The CDR3, as DNA: TGTGCCAGCTCACCCCTAGAGCTCAGCGGGGGGAACATTCAGTACTTC. Encoded protein: CASSPLELSGGNIQYF.

The chain links TRBV5-1 to TRBJ2-7; D ambiguous. V gave up 3 bases and J gave up 0 bases, with 7 bases separating them. Looked up from germline, CDR1 is SGHRS and CDR2 is YFSETQ. The length of the CDR3 is 13 residues. CDR3 region: CASSSQTSYEQYF. In DNA form, the CDR3 reads TGCGCCAGCAGCTCCCAAACCTCCTACGAGCAGTACTTC.

This clone was seen only once. As DNA, the CDR3 is TGTGCCAGCAGTTTTATGGCCTACAATGAGCAGTTCTTC. Amino acid sequence: CASSFMAYNEQFF. The genes are TRBV28 and TRBJ2-1; D is uncertain. Deletions cut 3 bases from V and 2 bases from J, with 5 bases between. This CDR3 comprises 13 residues. Germline loops: CDR1 MDHEN, CDR2 SYDVKM. The variable domain in full, with the rest retrieved from reference TRBV28 and TRBJ2-1, is DVKVTQSSRYLVKRTGEKVFLECVQDMDHENMFWYRQDPGLGLRLIYFSYDVKMKEKGDIPEGYSVSREKKERFSLILESASTNQTSMYLCASSFMAYNEQFFGPGTRLTVL.

This chain connects TRBV11-2 to TRBJ2-1; 7 bases line up with TRBD1. Trimming removed 5 bases from V and 10 bases from J; junction bases left unmatched: 5. This CDR3 is built from 12 residues. The germline V gene has CDR1 SGHAT and CDR2 FQNNGV. DNA for the CDR3: TGTGCCAGCAGCCCGACAGGGAACGAGCAGTTCTTC. Protein sequence: CASSPTGNEQFF.

This chain uses TRBV5-4 with TRBJ2-3; D is perhaps TRBD1 (6 bases). The CDR3 runs 14 residues. The V and J ends lost 4 bases and 4 bases respectively, with 13 bases between them. From germline, CDR1 is SGHNT and CDR2 YYREEE (reference sequence). Here the CDR3 reads CASSPDRFADTQYF. CDR3 nucleotide sequence: TGTGCCAGCAGCCCCGACAGGTTCGCAGATACGCAGTATTTT.

J is TRBJ2-1 and V is TRBV5-1; 11 bases are shared with TRBD2. The length of the CDR3 is 16 residues. Germline trimming cut 7 bases from V and 3 bases from J; bases unmatched to any gene: 9. Per the germline V gene, CDR1 is SGHRS and CDR2 is YFSETQ. The CDR3 loop reads CASQLLAGDYYNEQFF. CDR3 nucleotides: TGCGCCAGCCAACTACTAGCGGGAGATTACTACAATGAGCAGTTCTTC.

The rearrangement uses TRBV7-9 and TRBJ1-1; no reliable D call. Trimming cost V 3 bases and J 1 base, with 6 bases left between them. CDR3 length equals 13 residues. Germline V gives CDR1 SEHNR, CDR2 FQNEAQ (reference sequence). CDR3 DNA: TGTGCCAGCAGCTTCCAGGAGAACACTGAAGCTTTCTTT. Translation: CASSFQENTEAFF.

The gene calls are TRBV6-5 and TRBJ2-2; 8 bases are shared with TRBD1. This CDR3 has 13 residues. Unmatched junction bases numbered 6, after V lost 6 bases and J lost 9 bases. Germline lookup yields CDR1 MNHEY and CDR2 SVGAGI. Here the CDR3 reads CASSLDRGRELFF. The CDR3 region has the DNA TGTGCCAGCAGCCTCGACAGGGGCCGGGAGCTGTTTTTT.

The chain uses TRBV30 and TRBJ2-4, with 9 positions matching TRBD1. Germline CDR1 is GTSNPN and CDR2 is SVGIG (reference sequence). J gave up 2 bases and V 3 bases, and 8 bases lay outside the gene matches. The CDR3 has 16 amino acids. The CDR3 coding sequence is TGTGCCTGGAGGTACTGGACAGGGGCATCCAAAAACATTCAGTACTTC. Protein: CAWRYWTGASKNIQYF.

V is TRBV11-2 and J is TRBJ2-2; D unclear. Trimming left V 5 bases short and J 4 bases short, with 8 bases between. CDR3 length equals 13 residues. Germline CDR1 and CDR2: SGHAT and FQNNGV. The CDR3 nucleotides read TGTGCCAGCAGCCTCATAGTCACCGGGGAGCTGTTTTTT. Protein sequence: CASSLIVTGELFF.

To note about this clone: The sample holds other DNA sequences that translate to the same CDR3. The chain recombines TRBV7-9 with TRBJ1-4; no clear D. V was shortened by 2 bases and J by 7 bases, with 11 bases between the two germline ends. Germline V gene sequence: CDR1 SEHNR, CDR2 FQNEAQ (reference sequence). The CDR3 is 14 residues long. The CDR3 bases are TGTGCCAGCAGCTTATATGGAAGGGTTGAAAAACTGTTTTTT. Amino acids: CASSLYGRVEKLFF.

V and J are TRBV7-9 and TRBJ1-4; the D is unclear. Trimming left V 3 bases short and J 7 bases short, with 21 bases between. The CDR3 totals 17 residues. Germline CDR1 reads SEHNR; CDR2 reads FQNEAQ (reference sequence). In DNA, the CDR3 is TGTGCCAGCAGCTTGGGATTATCGACCGGCGGTGGTGAAAAACTGTTTTTT. Translating gives CASSLGLSTGGGEKLFF. The full variable domain, rest sourced from reference TRBV7-9 and TRBJ1-4, is DTGVSQNPRHKITKRGQNVTFRCDPISEHNRLYWYRQTLGQGPEFLTYFQNEAQLEKSRLLSDRFSAERPKGSFSTLEIQRTEQGDSAMYLCASSLGLSTGGGEKLFFGSGTQLSVL.

The CDR3 here is CASSSGAQETQYF. Written as DNA, the CDR3 is TGCGCCAGCTCTAGCGGGGCCCAAGAGACCCAGTACTTC. The rearrangement links TRBV10-1 to TRBJ2-5, with 9 bases aligning to TRBD2. This CDR3 region has 13 residues. Losses at the gene ends were 8 bases for V and 1 base for J; bases not matched to a gene: 2. The V gene's germline CDR1 is WNHNN and CDR2 SYGVQD (reference sequence).

About this clone itself: A junction end diverges from the germline sequence, so it may reflect a read error. The chain uses TRBV6-1 and TRBJ2-3, with a possible D match to TRBD2 (5 bases). This CDR3 is 13 amino acids long. Germline CDR1 is MNHNS and CDR2 is SASEGT. CDR3 bases: TGTGCCGGCAGGACTGCTAGTGCAGATACGCAGTATTTT. It is translated as CAGRTASADTQYF.

CDR3 sequence: CASSFNRGQGETQYF. CDR3 nucleotide sequence: TGTGCCAGCAGCTTTAACAGGGGGCAGGGAGAGACCCAGTACTTC. This chain uses TRBV11-2 with TRBJ2-5; 9 bases are shared with TRBD1. V trimming: 3 bases; J trimming: 4 bases; junction bases outside the gene matches: 6. CDR3 length equals 15 residues. CDR1 and CDR2 from the germline V gene are SGHAT and FQNNGV. Based on the CDR3 plus reference TRBV11-2 and TRBJ2-5, the full variable domain is EAGVAQSPRYKIIEKRQSVAFWCNPISGHATLYWYQQILGQGPKLLIQFQNNGVVDDSQLPKDRFSAERLKGVDSTLKIQPAKLEDSAVYLCASSFNRGQGETQYFGPGTRLLVL.

The rearrangement links TRBV2 to TRBJ1-1; 12 nucleotides align to TRBD1. The CDR3 is 16 residues long. CDR1 and CDR2 (germline): SNHLY, FYNNEI. The V gene end was trimmed by 7 bases and the J gene end by 8 bases; junction bases not matched to a gene: 14. The CDR3 loop is CASTLLGTGGRGEAFF. CDR3 DNA sequence: TGTGCCAGCACCCTCCTGGGGACAGGGGGCAGAGGGGAAGCTTTCTTT.

The chain is built from TRBV7-9 and TRBJ2-1; D might be TRBD2 (5 bases). Germline V CDR1 and CDR2: SEHNR, FQNEAQ (reference sequence). Trimming removed 0 bases from V and 3 bases from J, with 12 bases in between. This CDR3 region has 16 residues. The DNA of the CDR3 is TGTGCCAGCAGCTTAGCCGGGAATTTCCTCTACAATGAGCAGTTCTTC. Protein: CASSLAGNFLYNEQFF.

J is TRBJ1-6 and V is TRBV5-1, with D hard to call. Per the germline V gene, CDR1 is SGHRS and CDR2 is YFSETQ. V dropped 4 bases and J dropped 7 bases, with 9 bases sitting between them. The CDR3 has 13 residues. The CDR3 sequence is CASSPGGNSPLHF. The CDR3 bases are TGCGCCAGCAGCCCCGGCGGGAATTCACCCCTCCACTTT.

The CDR3 nucleotides read TGTGCCAGCAGCTTGCAGGGTCCAGATACGCAGTATTTT. Translated: CASSLQGPDTQYF. The chain recombines TRBV5-4 with TRBJ2-3, with D maybe TRBD1 (5 bases). The CDR3 contains 13 residues. Germline CDR1 is SGHNT and CDR2 is YYREEE (reference sequence). V was cut by 1 base and J by 4 bases, with 7 bases left in between.

The V and J genes are TRBV27 and TRBJ2-1; possibly TRBD1 for D (6 bases). With 6 bases removed from V and 2 bases from J, the gap between germline ends came to 14 bases. There are 15 residues in the CDR3. Per germline, CDR1 MNHEY and CDR2 SMNVEV (reference sequence). DNA of the CDR3: TGTGCCAGCAGCGTCAACAGGGACACCTACAATGAGCAGTTCTTC. Amino acid sequence: CASSVNRDTYNEQFF.

In this sample, this clone turned up a few times. The rearrangement uses TRBV19 and TRBJ1-1; weak D call: TRBD1 (6 bases). The V gene's germline CDR1 is LNHDA and CDR2 SQIVND (reference sequence). The CDR3 totals 15 residues. The germline V and J ends were trimmed by 8 bases and 8 bases, with 24 bases remaining between them. The CDR3 region has the DNA TGTGCCAGTCGTGCCACCAGGGGAACCAGTCAGGAAGCTTTCTTT. Encoded protein: CASRATRGTSQEAFF.

The count of this clone is one. The rearrangement uses TRBV11-2 and TRBJ2-5; TRBD1 aligns across 9 bases. After removal of 2 bases from V and 5 bases from J, the junction contained 6 bases not matched to a gene. Looked up from germline, CDR1 is SGHAT and CDR2 is FQNNGV. This CDR3 has 15 residues. This chain's CDR3 is CASSLWGQGQETQYF. The CDR3 nucleotides are TGTGCCAGCAGCTTATGGGGACAGGGTCAGGAGACCCAGTACTTC.

The chain links TRBV6-5 to TRBJ1-2; 7 bases fit TRBD1. CDR1 is MNHEY and CDR2 is SVGAGI in the germline V gene. Trimming at V came to 6 bases and at J to 7 bases, leaving 14 bases not matched to a gene. CDR3 length: 15 residues. Written as DNA, the CDR3 is TGTGCCAGCAGCTCCCGCCCAGGGGGAATGGTTGGCTACACCTTC. Amino acids: CASSSRPGGMVGYTF.

The chain has TRBV7-9 and TRBJ2-7; D unresolved. The V end was cut by 3 bases, the J end by 3 bases, with 15 bases between. The CDR3 is 15 amino acids. The V gene's germline CDR1 is SEHNR and CDR2 FQNEAQ (reference sequence). CDR3 sequence: CASSFLPTVGYEQYF. The DNA of the CDR3 is TGTGCCAGCAGCTTTCTACCAACGGTTGGCTACGAGCAGTACTTC.

In nucleotides, the CDR3 is TGCGCCAGCAGCTTGGAGAGGGACAGGTATTTTGAAGCTTTCTTT. It is translated as CASSLERDRYFEAFF. V usage is TRBV5-1 and J usage is TRBJ1-1, with TRBD1 matching 8 bases. This CDR3 has 15 residues. Germline CDR1 is SGHRS and CDR2 is YFSETQ. The ends lost 0 bases at V and 7 bases at J; junction bases unmatched: 8.

This clone was counted a few times. V usage is TRBV21-1 and J usage is TRBJ2-1. TRBV21-1 has pseudogene status. The CDR3 is 18 amino acids. The CDR3 loop is CASSKFLGRSPGYNEQFF. CDR3 nucleotide sequence: TGTGCCAGCAGCAAATTCTTGGGGCGGTCACCGGGATACAATGAGCAGTTCTTC.